This is a list of T cell receptor beta chains from one sample in a study of radiation and T cells in renal cell carcinoma. Some clones are missing from TCRdb's copy, which holds only in-frame ones; the method was immunoSEQ multiplex PCR. This sample yields around 170,000 clones, of which about 87% are seen a single time; around 11% belongs to the top ten. The specimen was blood, collected from a patient whose treatment included radiotherapy and nephrectomy. The receptors derive from a woman between 45 and 60 years old with renal cell carcinoma. Each CDR3 is given with its conserved first and last residue. Each record gives: CDR3 length, V gene, J gene, CDR3 protein.

length: 11
V: TRBV6-5
J: TRBJ2-1
CDR3: CASKGVNEQFF

length: 15
V: TRBV6-6
J: TRBJ1-2
CDR3: CASSKFILRDYGYTF

length: 13
V: TRBV29-1
J: TRBJ2-5
CDR3: CSVEKGSRETQYF

length: 15
V: TRBV6-4
J: TRBJ2-3
CDR3: CASSDRGQSSDTQYF

length: 15
V: TRBV5-6
J: TRBJ2-2
CDR3: CASSPWTGGFGELFF

length: 16
V: TRBV5-8
J: TRBJ2-1
CDR3: CASSGGQGAIYNEQFF

length: 16
V: TRBV25-1
J: TRBJ2-3
CDR3: CASSELASGRTDTQYF

length: 15
V: TRBV5-6
J: TRBJ2-1
CDR3: CASSLSASGYNEQFF

length: 13
V: TRBV7-3
J: TRBJ2-1
CDR3: CASSLQGNNEQFF

length: 14
V: TRBV19
J: TRBJ1-2
CDR3: CASSIERSYYGYTF

length: 16
V: TRBV2
J: TRBJ2-3
CDR3: CASTPFTGAGGDTQYF

length: 14
V: TRBV18
J: TRBJ1-1
CDR3: CASSPSGADTEAFF

length: 16
V: TRBV7-8
J: TRBJ1-2
CDR3: CASSSRVGEADYGYTF

length: 15
V: TRBV5-1
J: TRBJ2-1
CDR3: CASSSSGGAGNEQFF

length: 14
V: TRBV9
J: TRBJ1-6
CDR3: CASSASDRGYTLHF

length: 11
V: TRBV2
J: TRBJ1-2
CDR3: CASGDTYGYTF

length: 13
V: TRBV18
J: TRBJ2-3
CDR3: CASSPTFTDTQYF

length: 15
V: TRBV6-5
J: TRBJ2-7
CDR3: CASSLRLAGPYEQYF

length: 19
V: TRBV18
J: TRBJ1-3
CDR3: CASSPRTGFTRVSGNTIYF

length: 12
V: TRBV7-9
J: TRBJ2-1
CDR3: CASSHSDNEQFF

length: 15
V: TRBV5-1
J: TRBJ2-1
CDR3: CASSWLLAGLNEQFF

length: 14
V: TRBV9
J: TRBJ1-3
CDR3: CASSPGAMRNTIYF

length: 13
V: TRBV7-6
J: TRBJ1-1
CDR3: CASSLRLNTEAFF

length: 14
V: TRBV19
J: TRBJ1-4
CDR3: CASSIAVQNEKLFF

length: 12
V: TRBV10-2
J: TRBJ1-2
CDR3: CASRPGNYGYTF

length: 17
V: TRBV19
J: TRBJ1-1
CDR3: CASSIGGPYREGTEAFF

length: 12
V: TRBV6-5
J: TRBJ2-2
CDR3: CASSYSTGELFF

length: 17
V: TRBV9
J: TRBJ1-3
CDR3: CASSVASGVSSGNTIYF

length: 14
V: TRBV4-2
J: TRBJ1-3
CDR3: CASSQVGTGNTIYF

length: 17
V: TRBV5-4
J: TRBJ2-1
CDR3: CASSTEPGQGARNEQFF

length: 15
V: TRBV5-1
J: TRBJ2-5
CDR3: CASSFKRGGSETQYF

length: 13
V: TRBV23-1
J: TRBJ1-3
CDR3: CASSLCPEDTIYF